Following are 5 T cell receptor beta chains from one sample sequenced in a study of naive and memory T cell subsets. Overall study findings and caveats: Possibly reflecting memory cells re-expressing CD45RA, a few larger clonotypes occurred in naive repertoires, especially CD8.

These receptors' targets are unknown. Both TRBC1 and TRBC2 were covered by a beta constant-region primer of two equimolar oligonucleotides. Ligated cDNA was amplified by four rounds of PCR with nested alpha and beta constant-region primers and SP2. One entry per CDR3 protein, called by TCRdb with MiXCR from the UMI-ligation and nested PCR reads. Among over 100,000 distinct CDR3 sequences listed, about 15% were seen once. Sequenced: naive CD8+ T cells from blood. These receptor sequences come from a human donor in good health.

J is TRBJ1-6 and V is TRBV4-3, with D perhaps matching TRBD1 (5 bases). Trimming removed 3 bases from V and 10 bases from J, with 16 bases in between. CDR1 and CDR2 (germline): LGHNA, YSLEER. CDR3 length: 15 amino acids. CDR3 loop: CASSQTRGVQSPLHF. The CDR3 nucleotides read TGCGCCAGCAGCCAGACCCGAGGGGTGCAGTCACCCCTCCACTTT.

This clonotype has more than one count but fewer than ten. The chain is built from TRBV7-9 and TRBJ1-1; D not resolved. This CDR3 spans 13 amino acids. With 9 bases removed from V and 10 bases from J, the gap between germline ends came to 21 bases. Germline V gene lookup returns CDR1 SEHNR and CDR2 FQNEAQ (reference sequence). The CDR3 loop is CASSPWVGRAAFF. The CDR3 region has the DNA TGTGCCAGTTCCCCTTGGGTCGGTCGAGCAGCTTTCTTT.

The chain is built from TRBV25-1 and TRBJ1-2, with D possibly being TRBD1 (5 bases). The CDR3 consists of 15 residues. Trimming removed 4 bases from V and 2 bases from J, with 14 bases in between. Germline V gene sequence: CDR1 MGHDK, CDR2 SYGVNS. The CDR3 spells CASSGVTDNNYGYTF. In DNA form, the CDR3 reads TGTGCCAGCAGTGGAGTGACAGATAACAACTATGGCTACACCTTC.

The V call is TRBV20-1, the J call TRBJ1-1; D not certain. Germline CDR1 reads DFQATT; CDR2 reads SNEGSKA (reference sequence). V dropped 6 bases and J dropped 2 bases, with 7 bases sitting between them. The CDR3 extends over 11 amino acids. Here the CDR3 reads CSAVLNTEAFF. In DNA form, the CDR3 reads TGCAGTGCCGTTCTAAACACTGAAGCTTTCTTT.

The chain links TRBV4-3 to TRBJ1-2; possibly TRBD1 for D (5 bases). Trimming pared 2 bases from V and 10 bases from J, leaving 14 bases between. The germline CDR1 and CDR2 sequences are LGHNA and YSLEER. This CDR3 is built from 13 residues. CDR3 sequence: CASSQPGGAVYTF. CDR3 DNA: TGCGCCAGCAGCCAACCCGGCGGGGCGGTCTACACCTTC.